These 10 T cell receptor beta chains came from one sample sequenced in a study of cytomegalovirus exposure and HLA in healthy donors. PCR primers comprised 60 Vbeta and 13 Jbeta primers. Profiled with immunoSEQ multiplex PCR; TCRdb holds only in-frame clones, not every one. The data contain around 150,000 clones, roughly 75% of them singletons. Sequenced material: PBMCs. The source of these receptors is a man under 40 in good health.

V is TRBV29-1 and J is TRBJ2-7, with a tentative D call TRBD2 (6 bases). The germline CDR1 and CDR2 sequences are SQVTM and ANQGSEA. The V end was cut by 7 bases, the J end by 5 bases, with 12 bases between. CDR3 length: 11 amino acids. In nucleotides, the CDR3 is TGCAGCGGGGCTAGCGCGAACGAGCAGTACTTC. This gives the protein CSGASANEQYF.

The chain carries TRBV15 and TRBJ2-2; 9 nucleotides agree with TRBD2. Trimming removed 0 bases from V and 8 bases from J; junction bases left unmatched: 10. The germline V gene encodes CDR1 LNHNV and CDR2 YYDKDF (reference sequence). The length of the CDR3 is 17 residues. CDR3 amino acids: CATSREFGLASTGELFF. The CDR3 region has the DNA TGTGCCACCAGCAGAGAATTTGGACTAGCGTCTACTGGGGAGCTGTTTTTT.

This chain connects TRBV10-3 to TRBJ2-3, with D maybe TRBD1 (6 bases). The V end lost 4 bases, the J end lost 2 bases, and 10 bases lay between the germline ends. CDR3 length: 14 residues. Germline V gene data show CDR1 as ENHRY and CDR2 as SYGVKD. CDR3 in DNA: TGTGCCATCAGTGGCCCAGGGGTCACAGATACGCAGTATTTT. It is translated as CAISGPGVTDTQYF.

This CDR3 reads CASSEGGTRVEQFF. CDR3 DNA sequence: TGTGCCAGCAGTGAGGGCGGAACTAGGGTTGAGCAGTTCTTC. The rearrangement links TRBV2 to TRBJ2-1; tentative D call: TRBD2 (5 bases). CDR3 length: 14 amino acids. With 3 bases removed from V and 9 bases from J, the gap between germline ends came to 15 bases. Germline CDR1 reads SNHLY; CDR2 reads FYNNEI. Together with reference TRBV2 and TRBJ2-1, the CDR3 gives the full variable domain: EPEVTQTPSHQVTQMGQEVILRCVPISNHLYFYWYRQILGQKVEFLVSFYNNEISEKSEIFDDQFSVERPDGSNFTLKIRSTKLEDSAMYFCASSEGGTRVEQFFGPGTRLTVL.

DNA for the CDR3: TGTGCCAGCAGCGTCTCCTCCGGGAGGGCCAGTTTCTACGAGCAGTACTTC. Its protein product is CASSVSSGRASFYEQYF. The J gene is TRBJ2-7, the V gene TRBV9, with 8 positions matching TRBD2. CDR1 and CDR2 from the germline V gene are SGDLS and YYNGEE. This CDR3 has 17 residues. V was pared by 2 bases and J by 3 bases, with 13 bases of the junction left unmatched.

Here the CDR3 DNA reads TGTGCCAGCAGCTTAGTTGGGGCACTCACAGATACGCAGTATTTT. Translated, it gives CASSLVGALTDTQYF. The rearrangement uses TRBV11-2 and TRBJ2-3; a possible D gene is TRBD1 (5 bases). CDR3 length: 15 amino acids. V shed 1 base and J shed 2 bases, with 10 bases lying between them. Germline V gene data show CDR1 as SGHAT and CDR2 as FQNNGV. The variable domain in full, completed from reference TRBV11-2 and TRBJ2-3, reads EAGVAQSPRYKIIEKRQSVAFWCNPISGHATLYWYQQILGQGPKLLIQFQNNGVVDDSQLPKDRFSAERLKGVDSTLKIQPAKLEDSAVYLCASSLVGALTDTQYFGPGTRLTVL.

The V call is TRBV11-3, the J call TRBJ2-7; D gene unclear. Germline V gene lookup returns CDR1 SGHNT and CDR2 YENEEA. The CDR3 runs 13 residues. V lost 5 bases, J lost 0 bases, and 8 bases lay in between. As DNA, the CDR3 is TGTGCCAGCAGCCCTCGGAGCTCCTACGAGCAGTACTTC. It yields the protein CASSPRSSYEQYF. The complete variable domain, with remaining parts taken from reference TRBV11-3 and TRBJ2-7, reads EAGVVQSPRYKIIEKKQPVAFWCNPISGHNTLYWYLQNLGQGPELLIRYENEEAVDDSQLPKDRFSAERLKGVDSTLKIQPAELGDSAVYLCASSPRSSYEQYFGPGTRLTVT.

This chain uses TRBV11-3 with TRBJ2-4; the match to TRBD2 covers 11 bases. After removal of 5 bases from V and 6 bases from J, the junction contained 18 bases not matched to a gene. This CDR3 region has 19 residues. Per germline, CDR1 SGHNT and CDR2 YENEEA. The CDR3 DNA reads TGTGCCAGCAGCCTCACTAGCGGGAGAATTCTTGGGGGCCGAAACATTCAGTACTTC. As protein: CASSLTSGRILGGRNIQYF.

The genes are TRBV28 and TRBJ2-5; D uncertain. Trimming stripped 6 bases from V and 5 bases from J, with 13 bases between. The CDR3 length is 13 residues. CDR1 MDHEN and CDR2 SYDVKM come from the germline V gene. CDR3 in amino acids: CASSGLERETQYF. Here the CDR3 DNA reads TGTGCCAGCAGCGGCCTGGAGAGGGAGACCCAGTACTTC.

The chain is built from TRBV10-3 and TRBJ2-5; 13 nucleotides line up with TRBD2. This CDR3 comprises 16 residues. Germline assignment: CDR1 ENHRY and CDR2 SYGVKD. V shed 3 bases and J 4 bases; nucleotides not matched to a gene: 5. As DNA, the CDR3 is TGTGCCATCAGTGAAGGACTAGCGGGAGCAGGAGAGACCCAGTACTTC. It yields the protein CAISEGLAGAGETQYF.